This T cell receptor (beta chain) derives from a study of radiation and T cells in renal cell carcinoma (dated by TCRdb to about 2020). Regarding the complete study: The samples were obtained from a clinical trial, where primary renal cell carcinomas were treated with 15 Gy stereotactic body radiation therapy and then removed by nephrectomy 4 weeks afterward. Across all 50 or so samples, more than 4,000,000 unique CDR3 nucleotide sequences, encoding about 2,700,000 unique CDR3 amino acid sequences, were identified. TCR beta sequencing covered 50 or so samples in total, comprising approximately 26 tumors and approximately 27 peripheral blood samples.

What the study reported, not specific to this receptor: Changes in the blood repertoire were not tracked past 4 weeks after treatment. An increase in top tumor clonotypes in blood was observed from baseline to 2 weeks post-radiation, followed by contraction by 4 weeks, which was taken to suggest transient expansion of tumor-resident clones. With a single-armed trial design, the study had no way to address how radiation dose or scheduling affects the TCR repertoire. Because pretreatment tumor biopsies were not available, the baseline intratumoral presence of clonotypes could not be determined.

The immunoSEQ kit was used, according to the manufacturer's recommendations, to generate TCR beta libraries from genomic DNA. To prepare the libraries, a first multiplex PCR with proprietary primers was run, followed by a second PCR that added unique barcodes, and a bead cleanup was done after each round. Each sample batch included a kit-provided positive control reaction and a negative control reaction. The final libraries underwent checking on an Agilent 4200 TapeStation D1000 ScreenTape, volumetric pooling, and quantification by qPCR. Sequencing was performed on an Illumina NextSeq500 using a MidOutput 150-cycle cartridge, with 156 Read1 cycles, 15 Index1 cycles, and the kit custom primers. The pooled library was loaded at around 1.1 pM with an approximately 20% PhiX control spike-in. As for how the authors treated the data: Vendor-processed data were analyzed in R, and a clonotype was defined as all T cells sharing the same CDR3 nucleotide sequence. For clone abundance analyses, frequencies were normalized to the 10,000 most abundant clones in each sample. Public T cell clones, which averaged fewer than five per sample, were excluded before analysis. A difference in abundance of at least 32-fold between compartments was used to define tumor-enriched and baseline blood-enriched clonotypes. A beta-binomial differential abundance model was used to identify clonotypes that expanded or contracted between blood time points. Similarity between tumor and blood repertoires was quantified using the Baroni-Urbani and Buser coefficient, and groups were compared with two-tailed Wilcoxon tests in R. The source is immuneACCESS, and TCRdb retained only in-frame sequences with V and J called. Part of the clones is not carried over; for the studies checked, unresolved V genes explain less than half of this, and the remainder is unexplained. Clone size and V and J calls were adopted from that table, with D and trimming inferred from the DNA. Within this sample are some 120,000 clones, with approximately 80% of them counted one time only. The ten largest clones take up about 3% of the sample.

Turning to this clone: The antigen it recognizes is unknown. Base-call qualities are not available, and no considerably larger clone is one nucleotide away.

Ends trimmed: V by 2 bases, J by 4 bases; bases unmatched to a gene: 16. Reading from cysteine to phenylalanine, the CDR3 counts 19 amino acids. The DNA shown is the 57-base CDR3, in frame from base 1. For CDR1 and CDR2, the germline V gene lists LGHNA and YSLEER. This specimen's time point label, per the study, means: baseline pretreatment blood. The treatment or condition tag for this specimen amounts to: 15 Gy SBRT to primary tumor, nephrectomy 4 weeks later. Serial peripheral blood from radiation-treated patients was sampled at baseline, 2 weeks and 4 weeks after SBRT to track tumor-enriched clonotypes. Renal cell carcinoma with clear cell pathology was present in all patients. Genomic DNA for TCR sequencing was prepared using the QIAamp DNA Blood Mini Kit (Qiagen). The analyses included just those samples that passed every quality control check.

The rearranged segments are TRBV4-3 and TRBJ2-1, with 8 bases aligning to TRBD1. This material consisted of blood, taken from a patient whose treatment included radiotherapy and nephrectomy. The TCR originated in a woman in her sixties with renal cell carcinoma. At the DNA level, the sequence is TGCGCCAGCAGCCAAAGGAGGCCCACCGGGACAGGAATTTACAATGAGCAGTTCTTC. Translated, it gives CASSQRRPTGTGIYNEQFF.